Listed here are 5 T cell receptor beta chains from one sample, sequenced in a study of radiotherapy plus CTLA-4 blockade in lung cancer. Clones were read by immunoSEQ multiplex PCR, and TCRdb kept only the in-frame ones, dropping some. The data contain about 97,000 clones, under 85% of them seen just once; the ten biggest clones take up 2.8%. The source was peripheral blood, collected from a patient treated with radiotherapy plus ipilimumab. These receptors came from a human donor with non-small cell lung cancer who had a partial response to radiotherapy plus ipilimumab. Some clones in this sample may be carry-over from other donors' samples.

The sample holds one count of this clone. The V gene is TRBV7-6, the J gene TRBJ2-5; no clear D gene. The CDR3 totals 15 residues. The V end lost 5 bases, the J end lost 2 bases, and 15 bases lay between the germline ends. Per the germline V gene, CDR1 is SGHVS and CDR2 is FNYEAQ. The CDR3 region has the DNA TGTGCCAGCAGCCCTCAACCGGGTAATCAAGAGACCCAGTACTTC. Translated, it gives CASSPQPGNQETQYF. The entire variable domain, with the rest obtained from reference TRBV7-6 and TRBJ2-5, is as follows: GAGVSQSPRYKVTKRGQDVALRCDPISGHVSLYWYRQALGQGPEFLTYFNYEAQQDKSGLPNDRFSAERPEGSISTLTIQRTEQRDSAMYRCASSPQPGNQETQYFGPGTRLLVL.

This clone showed up just a few times. This specimen includes other DNA sequences encoding the same CDR3. The V gene is TRBV19, the J gene TRBJ1-5; D is possibly TRBD1 (6 bases). CDR3 length: 13 amino acids. Trimming took off 5 bases at V and 7 bases at J, with 12 bases between the two ends. Germline CDR1 LNHDA, CDR2 SQIVND (reference sequence). This CDR3 is CASSQQGSQPQHF. CDR3 bases: TGTGCCAGTAGTCAACAGGGAAGCCAGCCCCAGCATTTT.

CDR3 in DNA: TGTGCCAGTACCCAGGGGGCTCACGGGGAGCTGTTTTTT. This gives the protein CASTQGAHGELFF. The rearrangement uses TRBV19 and TRBJ2-2; TRBD1 matches 8 bases. The CDR3 runs 13 residues. The germline CDR1 and CDR2 sequences are LNHDA and SQIVND (reference sequence). V lost 7 bases, J lost 7 bases, and 5 bases stayed unmatched.

The J gene is TRBJ1-5, the V gene TRBV28; 10 bases match TRBD1. This CDR3 spans 16 amino acids. In germline, CDR1 is MDHEN, CDR2 SYDVKM. The ends lost 8 bases at V and 2 bases at J; junction bases unmatched: 9. The DNA of the CDR3 is TGTGCCAGCTCAAAGGGACAGGGGTTAGGCAATCAGCCCCAGCATTTT. This translates into CASSKGQGLGNQPQHF.

V is TRBV11-3 and J is TRBJ1-1; D remains unclear. This CDR3 has 15 amino acids. In germline, CDR1 is SGHNT, CDR2 YENEEA. V gave up 5 bases and J gave up 1 base, with 14 bases separating them. The CDR3 DNA sequence: TGTGCCAGCAGCAGTATCGGGCGGGCGAACACTGAAGCTTTCTTT. It translates to CASSSIGRANTEAFF.